What follows describes a single TCR beta chain. What it recognizes is unknown. This may be a read error: a much more frequent sequence differs by one nucleotide. Authors of the study amplified TCR beta CDR3 regions from RNA transcripts. When the TCR CDR3 underwent first-round RT-PCR, the HTBI primer set was used. One entry per CDR3 protein, called by TCRdb with MiXCR from the multiplex PCR reads. Seen here are fewer than 450,000 distinct CDR3 sequences, roughly 15% observed once, and the top ten hold around a third. This entry belongs to a study of T cells in Graves' hyperthyroidism and ophthalmopathy. Study-wide results and caveats: Blood shared most expanded thyroid clonotypes above 0.001. Model-based prediction identified ophthalmopathy a median 6.5 months prior to its onset.

This CDR3 has 15 amino acids. Germline CDR1 and CDR2: MGHRA and YSYEKL. On the basis of clinical symptoms, serum thyroxine and TRAb, thyroid ultrasound and orbital computed tomography, diagnoses were made. The clonotype originates from a woman in her thirties with Graves' hyperthyroidism that later progressed to Graves' ophthalmopathy. Sample: blood. This rearrangement joins TRBV4-1 to TRBJ2-7; D tentatively reads TRBD1 or TRBD2 (5 bases each). Written as DNA, the CDR3 is TGCGGCAGCAGCCAAGAGCGGCAGGGAGCCTACGAGCAGTACTTC. It is translated as CGSSQERQGAYEQYF.